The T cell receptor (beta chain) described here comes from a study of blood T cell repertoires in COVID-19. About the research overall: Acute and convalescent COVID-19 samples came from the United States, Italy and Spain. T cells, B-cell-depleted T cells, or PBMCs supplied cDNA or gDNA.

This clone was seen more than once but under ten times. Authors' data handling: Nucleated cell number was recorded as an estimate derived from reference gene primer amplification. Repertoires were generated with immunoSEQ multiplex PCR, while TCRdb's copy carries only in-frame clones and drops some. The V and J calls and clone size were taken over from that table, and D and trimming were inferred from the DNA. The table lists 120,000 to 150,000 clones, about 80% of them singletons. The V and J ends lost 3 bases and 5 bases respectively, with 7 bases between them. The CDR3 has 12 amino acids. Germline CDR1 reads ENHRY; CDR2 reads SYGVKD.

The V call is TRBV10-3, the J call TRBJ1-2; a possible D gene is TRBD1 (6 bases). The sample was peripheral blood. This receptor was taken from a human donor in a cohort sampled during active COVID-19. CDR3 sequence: CAISDRGYGYTF. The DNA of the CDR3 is TGTGCCATCAGTGACAGGGGTTATGGCTACACCTTC.